Listed below are T cell receptor beta chains from one sample, sequenced in a study of T-cell reconstitution after alpha-beta-depleted transplantation in children. TCRdb called the PCR reads again in MiXCR, with one record for every CDR3 protein. The sample consists of about 580,000 distinct CDR3 sequences, about 23% of them appearing once. The sample was PBMCs, mostly from graft donor cells, taken 360 days after TCRalphabeta/CD19-depleted stem cell transplant. These receptor sequences come from a boy younger than two who had a stem cell transplant for acute myeloid leukemia, so the T cells may come from the graft donor. The CDR3 runs from the conserved cysteine through the conserved F or W. A D gene is named only where the DNA matches it firmly. Size is stated for part of the rows, as once, few or many counts, or as a class when the clone is expanded.

D | J | V | size | CDR3 | DNA
NA | TRBJ1-1 | TRBV2 | few | CASSENPRDTEAFF | TGTGCCAGCAGTGAGAACCCTAGGGACACTGAAGCTTTCTTT
TRBD1 | TRBJ2-5 | TRBV25-1 | many | CASSATGLVKTQYF | TGTGCCAGCAGTGCGACAGGGCTGGTGAAGACCCAGTACTTC
NA | TRBJ2-3 | TRBV25-1 | NA | CASLSRQRADTQYF | TGTGCCAGCCTATCTCGGCAAAGGGCAGATACGCAGTATTTT
TRBD1 | TRBJ2-2 | TRBV29-1 | NA | CSVSEGPGTVTGELFF | TGCAGCGTTTCTGAGGGCCCCGGGACAGTTACCGGGGAGCTGTTTTTT
TRBD1 | TRBJ1-2 | TRBV11-2 | NA | CASSFNDLGTALDGYTF | TGTGCCAGCAGCTTCAACGACCTCGGGACAGCTCTGGATGGCTACACCTTC
NA | TRBJ2-3 | TRBV12-3/TRBV12-4 | NA | CASSTVGVVDTQYF | TGTGCCAGCAGTACAGTTGGGGTTGTGGATACGCAGTATTTT
NA | TRBJ1-1 | TRBV6-5 | many | CASSYPPGGNTEAFF | TGTGCCAGCAGTTACCCTCCCGGAGGGAACACTGAAGCTTTCTTT
NA | TRBJ1-1 | TRBV10-3 | many | CAISESRKRAFF | TGTGCCATCAGTGAGTCGCGTAAGCGAGCTTTCTTT
TRBD1 | TRBJ1-4 | TRBV5-1 | many | CASSFRGGRATNEKLFF | TGCGCCAGCAGCTTCCGAGGGGGCCGGGCAACTAATGAAAAACTGTTTTTT
NA | TRBJ2-7 | TRBV9 | many | CASSVRGGDPYEQYF | TGTGCCAGCAGCGTAAGAGGAGGGGACCCCTACGAGCAGTACTTC
NA | TRBJ2-1 | TRBV6-5 | few | CASSYSMGNEQFF | TGTGCCAGCAGTTACTCAATGGGCAATGAGCAGTTCTTC
TRBD2 | TRBJ2-3 | TRBV7-2 | few | CASSTRTSGGADTQYF | TGTGCCAGCAGCACACGGACTAGCGGGGGGGCAGATACGCAGTATTTT
NA | TRBJ2-1 | TRBV15 | few | CATSRDPRVLRPYNEQFF | TGTGCCACCAGCAGAGATCCCCGGGTGCTTAGACCCTACAATGAGCAGTTCTTC
NA | TRBJ2-1 | TRBV24-1 | NA | CATGELGVDEQFF | TGTGCCACCGGAGAGTTGGGGGTCGATGAGCAGTTCTTC
NA | TRBJ1-3 | TRBV7-2 | many | CASSPNLGNTIYF | TGTGCCAGCAGCCCAAATCTTGGAAACACCATATATTTT
NA | TRBJ2-2 | TRBV27 | NA | CASSGGGPGNRELFF | TGTGCCAGCAGCGGCGGGGGCCCCGGGAACAGGGAGCTGTTTTTT
NA | TRBJ1-2 | TRBV7-9 | many | CASSFPTGTRYGYTF | TGTGCCAGCAGCTTTCCTACAGGGACCCGCTATGGCTACACCTTC
TRBD2 | TRBJ2-1 | TRBV6-5 | NA | CASTWRGEANEQFF | TGTGCCAGCACTTGGCGGGGGGAGGCAAATGAGCAGTTCTTC
NA | TRBJ2-1 | TRBV20-1 | NA | CSASGYYNEQFF | TGCAGTGCTAGCGGCTATTACAATGAGCAGTTCTTC
NA | TRBJ2-3 | TRBV28 | few | CASSFQGPGTDTQYF | TGTGCCAGCAGTTTCCAAGGACCGGGCACAGATACGCAGTATTTT
NA | TRBJ2-7 | TRBV10-3 | many | CAISEWGNSYEQYF | TGTGCCATCAGTGAGTGGGGCAACTCCTACGAGCAGTACTTC